The sample holds a few counts of the clone carrying this T cell receptor beta chain. Antigen specificity is unknown. TCRdb recomputed calls from the 5' RACE reads with MiXCR, one row per CDR3 protein. The data contain around 180,000 distinct CDR3 sequences, approximately 6.2% of them singletons. The data belong to a study of T cells after yellow fever vaccination. With V trimmed by 6 bases and J by 8 bases, 21 bases remained unmatched. Germline V gene lookup returns CDR1 DFQATT and CDR2 SNEGSKA (reference sequence). The CDR3 runs to 18 residues. Study results and caveats: The CD4 compartment and the CD8 compartment contained a small share of clonotypes in common.

The sequence derives from a man aged 18 to 30 who received the YFV17D yellow fever vaccine. Specimen: CD4+ T cells sorted from PBMCs, collected on the day of the first yellow fever vaccination. The chain has TRBV20-1 and TRBJ2-1, with TRBD2 matching over 11 bases. The CDR3 region has the DNA TGCAGTGCGAGGGGGGGGCTAGCGGGGGGCTCCTCCCTCGATGAGCAGTTCTTC. Translated, it gives CSARGGLAGGSSLDEQFF.